These 17 T cell receptor beta chains share one sample of origin, sequenced in a study of blood T cell repertoires in COVID-19. This table comes from immunoSEQ multiplex PCR, and its TCRdb copy is limited to in-frame clones, with some not included. The sample shows a few hundred thousand clones, just over 85% of them seen only once. The sample comprised peripheral blood. The receptor set was obtained from a man at least 80 years old with acute or convalescent COVID-19.

This chain uses TRBV5-1 with TRBJ2-1; TRBD2 aligns across 7 bases. Looked up from germline, CDR1 is SGHRS and CDR2 is YFSETQ. This CDR3 comprises 17 residues. V lost 3 bases and J lost 2; bases outside the gene matches: 11. The CDR3 DNA sequence: TGCGCCAGCAGCTGGGCTAGCGGAGTGCCCCCCTACAATGAGCAGTTCTTC. This encodes CASSWASGVPPYNEQFF.

V is TRBV5-3 and J is TRBJ2-1, with 9 bases identical to TRBD1. Being an ORF, TRBV5-3 has a function that is uncertain. CDR3 length: 15 residues. Trimming took 4 bases from V and 3 from J; bases not matched to a gene: 5. CDR3 residues: CARSLRGQGYNEQFF. The CDR3 region has the DNA TGTGCCAGAAGCCTTAGGGGACAGGGCTACAATGAGCAGTTCTTC.

Regarding this clone: The sample contains more than one DNA sequence encoding this CDR3. The rearrangement uses TRBV18 and TRBJ2-1, with 7 nucleotides matching TRBD1. The CDR3 covers 15 residues. The germline V gene has CDR1 KGHSH and CDR2 LQKENI. Germline trimming cut 0 bases from V and 4 bases from J; bases unmatched to any gene: 3. CDR3 loop: CASSPPGQAYNEQFF. CDR3 DNA: TGTGCCAGCTCACCACCCGGACAGGCGTACAATGAGCAGTTCTTC.

The gene calls are TRBV5-1 and TRBJ2-1; possible D gene TRBD1, 6 bases. Germline CDR1 SGHRS, CDR2 YFSETQ. V lost 3 bases and J 7 bases, leaving 23 bases between the germline ends. This CDR3 region has 17 residues. CDR3 residues: CASSWRGGPGEINEQFF. CDR3 DNA: TGCGCCAGCAGCTGGCGAGGCGGACCAGGGGAGATTAATGAGCAGTTCTTC.

The chain has TRBV24-1 and TRBJ2-3; unclear D gene. The V gene lost 2 bases and the J gene lost 11 bases, with 13 bases spanning the gap. Germline V CDR1 and CDR2: KGHDR, SFDVKD. This CDR3 is built from 13 residues. In DNA, the CDR3 is TGTGCCACCAGTGATTCCGGAGTTAGGAGGCAGTATTTT. Its translation is CATSDSGVRRQYF.

The rearrangement links TRBV6-5 to TRBJ1-5, with 9 bases fitting TRBD1. This CDR3 is 16 amino acids long. The germline gives CDR1 MNHEY, CDR2 SVGAGI. The junction had 8 bases not matched to a gene; V was cut back by 4 bases and J by 4 bases. CDR3 amino acids: CASSSLSGTGNQPQHF. The CDR3 region has the DNA TGTGCCAGCAGTTCCTTATCCGGGACAGGGAATCAGCCCCAGCATTTT.

The chain uses TRBV19 and TRBJ2-1; 8 nucleotides align to TRBD2. This CDR3 comprises 13 residues. Germline V gives CDR1 LNHDA, CDR2 SQIVND (reference sequence). V was pared by 5 bases and J by 7 bases, with 4 bases of the junction left unmatched. The CDR3 DNA follows: TGTGCCAGTAGTCCCTCGGGGGGGAATGAGCAGTTCTTC. Residues: CASSPSGGNEQFF.

V is TRBV19 and J is TRBJ2-3; TRBD2 matches 8 bases. Per the germline V gene, CDR1 is LNHDA and CDR2 is SQIVND (reference sequence). Unmatched junction bases numbered 15, after V lost 4 bases and J lost 9 bases. This CDR3 has 16 amino acids. The CDR3 sequence: CASSRAGGLYSGTQYF. CDR3 nucleotides: TGTGCCAGTAGTAGGGCGGGAGGTTTATATTCCGGGACGCAGTATTTT.

The V call is TRBV7-9, the J call TRBJ2-7; maybe TRBD2 (6 bases). V was cut by 4 bases and J by 5 bases, with 12 bases left in between. The germline CDR1 and CDR2 sequences are SEHNR and FQNEAQ (reference sequence). The CDR3 is 13 residues long. The CDR3 region is CASSSLTGDEQYF. CDR3 in DNA: TGTGCCAGCAGCTCCCTTACGGGGGACGAGCAGTACTTC.

The gene calls are TRBV18 and TRBJ1-2, with unresolved D. The ends were cut back, 0 bases at V and 2 bases at J, with 10 bases in the middle. Germline V gives CDR1 KGHSH, CDR2 LQKENI. The CDR3 runs 15 residues. CDR3 residues: CASSPPLSLNYGYTF. For the CDR3, the DNA is TGTGCCAGCTCACCACCGTTGAGTCTCAACTATGGCTACACCTTC.

V gene TRBV6-5 combines with J gene TRBJ2-7; 8 bases fit TRBD2. The CDR3 is 15 residues long. The J segment lost 2 bases and the V segment lost 6 bases, leaving 9 bases of the junction unmatched. Germline values: CDR1 MNHEY, CDR2 SVGAGI. CDR3 DNA: TGTGCCAGCAGACTTCAAAGCGGGGGCACCTACGAGCAGTACTTC. Its protein is CASRLQSGGTYEQYF.

As DNA, the CDR3 is TGTGCCAGCAAACCAGGGGGCGCAGCAGAGACCCAGTACTTC. It encodes CASKPGGAAETQYF. This chain links TRBV2 with TRBJ2-5; 8 positions match TRBD1. The ends lost 7 bases at V and 4 bases at J; junction bases unmatched: 8. CDR1 is SNHLY, CDR2 FYNNEI, per germline. This CDR3 spans 14 amino acids.

This sequence joins TRBV18 and TRBJ2-1, with TRBD1 as a possible D gene (7 bases). V lost 0 bases, J lost 7 bases, and 10 bases lay in between. Germline V lookup: CDR1 KGHSH, CDR2 LQKENI. This CDR3 comprises 14 residues. The CDR3 region is CASSPPPGGNEQFF. CDR3 bases: TGTGCCAGCTCACCACCGCCAGGGGGGAATGAGCAGTTCTTC.

Only a few counts were recorded for this clone. The chain carries TRBV7-2 and TRBJ1-6; 7 nucleotides align to TRBD1. V shed 5 bases and J 6 bases; nucleotides not matched to a gene: 4. Germline CDR1 reads SGHTA; CDR2 reads FQGNSA. CDR3 length equals 14 residues. Here the CDR3 DNA reads TGTGCCAGCAGCCTAAGACAGGGTAATTCACCCCTCCACTTT. This translates into CASSLRQGNSPLHF.

The chain links TRBV7-2 to TRBJ2-4; 9 nucleotides line up with TRBD1. The CDR3 is 15 residues long. The germline V gene has CDR1 SGHTA and CDR2 FQGNSA. The ends lost 5 bases at V and 6 bases at J; junction bases unmatched: 8. Here the CDR3 reads CASSATGGWRNIQYF. CDR3 in DNA: TGTGCCAGCAGCGCTACAGGGGGCTGGAGAAACATTCAGTACTTC.

In the case of this clone: Additional DNA sequences in this sample encode the identical CDR3. V gene TRBV7-9 combines with J gene TRBJ1-4; 10 bases map to TRBD1. J gave up 8 bases and V 5 bases, and 8 bases lay outside the gene matches. The length of the CDR3 is 15 residues. Germline assignment: CDR1 SEHNR and CDR2 FQNEAQ (reference sequence). The CDR3 region is CASSLSGTGDEKLFF. The CDR3 DNA reads TGTGCCAGCAGCCTTTCCGGGACAGGGGACGAAAAACTGTTTTTT.

The chain carries TRBV2 and TRBJ2-7, with D perhaps TRBD1 (5 bases). The V and J ends lost 7 bases and 1 base respectively, with 14 bases between them. The CDR3 loop spans 14 amino acids. Germline CDR1 and CDR2: SNHLY and FYNNEI. DNA for the CDR3: TGTGCCAGCAATGGGCAGGGTGGATCCTACGAGCAGTACTTC. Its protein is CASNGQGGSYEQYF. Together with reference TRBV2 and TRBJ2-7, the CDR3 gives the full variable domain: EPEVTQTPSHQVTQMGQEVILRCVPISNHLYFYWYRQILGQKVEFLVSFYNNEISEKSEIFDDQFSVERPDGSNFTLKIRSTKLEDSAMYFCASNGQGGSYEQYFGPGTRLTVT.